One and the same sample provided the 10 T cell receptor beta chains below, sequenced in a study of cytotoxic CD8 clonotypes in ibrutinib-treated CLL (dated by TCRdb to 2020 to 2023). The time point label, as the study defines it: progressive disease on ibrutinib. Library method: the immunoSEQ multiplex PCR assay. TCRdb provides this immuneACCESS table in a form limited to in-frame rearrangements. Some clones are lacking; in checked studies, under half of them reflect an unresolved V gene, and why the rest are absent is not known. The sample table contains roughly 58,000 clones; only one count was recorded for 50% to 70% of them. Of the sample, 20% to 30% is held by the ten largest clones. Sequenced here: PBMCs, sampled at disease progression, from a patient treated with ibrutinib. Source of these receptors: a human donor with chronic lymphocytic leukemia.

The gene calls are TRBV6-5 and TRBJ1-1, with 10 bases lining up with TRBD1. CDR1 and CDR2 from the germline V gene are MNHEY and SVGAGI. V gave up 6 bases and J gave up 1 base; unmatched junction bases: 2. The CDR3 length is 14 residues. CDR3 in amino acids: CASSRTGGNTEAFF. In nucleotides, the CDR3 is TGTGCCAGCAGCCGGACAGGGGGGAACACTGAAGCTTTCTTT.

This clone was detected many times. The V and J genes are TRBV28 and TRBJ2-2, with 10 bases identical to TRBD2. The germline V gene has CDR1 MDHEN and CDR2 SYDVKM. J was trimmed by 4 bases and V by 3 bases; bases with no gene match: 5. This CDR3 spans 16 amino acids. This chain's CDR3 is CASSLIASGGTGELFF. The CDR3 DNA reads TGTGCCAGCAGTTTGATAGCTAGCGGGGGCACCGGGGAGCTGTTTTTT.

Concerning this clone itself: Other nucleotide sequences from this sample produce the same CDR3. The chain links TRBV11-2 to TRBJ1-1; D is unresolved. CDR1 is SGHAT, CDR2 FQNNGV, per germline. CDR3 length: 13 amino acids. The ends were cut back, 4 bases at V and 3 bases at J, with 9 bases in the middle. The CDR3 is CASSSNGYTEAFF. DNA for the CDR3: TGTGCCAGCAGCTCAAATGGTTACACTGAAGCTTTCTTT.

This chain joins TRBV5-1 and TRBJ1-2; 11 positions match TRBD1. The V and J ends lost 2 bases and 13 bases, in that order; junction bases with no gene match: 10. From germline, CDR1 is SGHRS and CDR2 YFSETQ. This CDR3 contains 14 residues. CDR3 DNA sequence: TGCGCCAGCAGCTTACAACCGGGACAGGGGGTTCCCACCTTC. It encodes CASSLQPGQGVPTF.

The gene calls are TRBV5-1 and TRBJ1-1; perhaps TRBD1 as D (6 bases). Germline V lookup: CDR1 SGHRS, CDR2 YFSETQ. The CDR3 is 17 residues long. Deletions cut 4 bases from V and 1 base from J, with 20 bases between. The CDR3 DNA reads as TGCGCCAGCAGCCCCGGTATAGCAGGGGCCGGGAACACTGAAGCTTTCTTT. Translated, it gives CASSPGIAGAGNTEAFF. The full variable domain, completed using reference TRBV5-1 and TRBJ1-1, is KAGVTQTPRYLIKTRGQQVTLSCSPISGHRSVSWYQQTPGQGLQFLFEYFSETQRNKGNFPGRFSGRQFSNSRSEMNVSTLELGDSALYLCASSPGIAGAGNTEAFFGQGTRLTVV.

This chain links TRBV5-1 with TRBJ2-1, with 12 nucleotides matching TRBD2. This CDR3 comprises 15 residues. V lost 0 bases to trimming and J lost 10 bases; unmatched junction nucleotides: 5. Germline CDR1 is SGHRS and CDR2 is YFSETQ. Written as DNA, the CDR3 is TGCGCCAGCAGCTTGGTAACTAGCGGGGGGCAGGAGCAGTTCTTC. It specifies CASSLVTSGGQEQFF.

This clone appeared once. V is TRBV15 and J is TRBJ1-1; D is unclear. CDR3 size: 14 residues. V was cut by 1 base and J by 2 bases, with 8 bases left in between. CDR1 LNHNV and CDR2 YYDKDF come from the germline V gene (reference sequence). The chain's CDR3 is CATSRVERNTEAFF. The CDR3 DNA sequence: TGTGCCACCAGCAGAGTGGAGAGAAACACTGAAGCTTTCTTT.

The chain has TRBV18 and TRBJ1-3; D is undetermined. Deletions cut 2 bases from V and 0 bases from J, with 8 bases between. The CDR3 runs 15 residues. CDR1 and CDR2 (germline): KGHSH, LQKENI. The CDR3 is CASSPYSSSGNTIYF. The CDR3 DNA reads TGTGCCAGCTCACCATACAGCAGCTCTGGAAACACCATATATTTT.

The CDR3 coding sequence is TGTGCCTGGACTCCCAGAGGGAACACTGAAGCTTTCTTT. Translated, it gives CAWTPRGNTEAFF. The chain carries TRBV30 and TRBJ1-1; D gene uncertain. Between the trimmed V and J ends, which lost 4 bases and 1 base, there was a span of 10 bases. CDR1 GTSNPN and CDR2 SVGIG come from the germline V gene (reference sequence). The CDR3 runs 13 residues.

The CDR3 loop is CSVLEGYEQYF. The CDR3 DNA reads TGCAGTGTCTTGGAGGGCTACGAGCAGTACTTC. This sequence joins TRBV20-1 and TRBJ2-7, with D maybe TRBD2 (6 bases). The germline V gene encodes CDR1 DFQATT and CDR2 SNEGSKA (reference sequence). Deletions cut 7 bases from V and 3 bases from J, with 10 bases between. CDR3 size: 11 residues.